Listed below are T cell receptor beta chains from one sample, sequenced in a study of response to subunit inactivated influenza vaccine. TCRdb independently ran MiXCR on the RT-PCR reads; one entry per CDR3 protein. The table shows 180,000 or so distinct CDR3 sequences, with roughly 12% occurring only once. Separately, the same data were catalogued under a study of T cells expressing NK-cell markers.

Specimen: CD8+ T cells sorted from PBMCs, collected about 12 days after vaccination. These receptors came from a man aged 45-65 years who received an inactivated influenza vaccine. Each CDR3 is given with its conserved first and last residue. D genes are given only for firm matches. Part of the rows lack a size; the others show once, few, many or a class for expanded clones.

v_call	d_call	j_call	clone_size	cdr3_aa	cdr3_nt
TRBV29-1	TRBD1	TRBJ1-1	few	CSVGTGLRRTEAFF	TGCAGCGTGGGGACAGGGCTTCGTCGCACTGAAGCTTTCTTT
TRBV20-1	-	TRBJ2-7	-	CSARHLQGTDYEQYF	TGCAGTGCTAGACACTTACAGGGAACAGACTACGAGCAGTACTTC
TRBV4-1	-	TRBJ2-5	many	CASSQDAGDQETQYF	TGCGCCAGCAGCCAAGACGCAGGGGACCAAGAGACCCAGTACTTC
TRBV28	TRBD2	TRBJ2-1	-	CASRYTSGGNNEQFF	TGTGCCAGCAGGTACACTAGCGGGGGGAACAATGAGCAGTTCTTC
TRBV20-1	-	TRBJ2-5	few	CSAYPFELGGETQYF	TGCAGTGCTTACCCGTTTGAACTCGGGGGAGAGACCCAGTACTTC
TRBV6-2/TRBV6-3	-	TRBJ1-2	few	CASRDSYGYTF	TGTGCCAGCAGGGACAGTTATGGCTACACCTTC
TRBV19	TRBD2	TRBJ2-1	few	CASSIDVTSGNSEQFF	TGTGCCAGTAGTATAGACGTGACTAGCGGGAATAGTGAGCAGTTCTTC
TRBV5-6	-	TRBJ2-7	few	CASHDLAYEQYF	TGTGCCAGCCACGACCTAGCCTACGAGCAGTACTTC
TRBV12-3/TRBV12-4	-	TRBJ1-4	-	CASSDRGLNEKLFF	TGTGCCAGCAGTGACAGAGGGCTCAATGAAAAACTGTTTTTT
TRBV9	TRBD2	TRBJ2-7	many	CASSVEAGGPVYEQYF	TGTGCCAGCAGCGTAGAAGCGGGAGGGCCTGTCTACGAGCAGTACTTC
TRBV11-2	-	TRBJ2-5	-	CASSLEFSGETQYF	TGTGCCAGCAGCTTAGAGTTTAGCGGAGAGACCCAGTACTTC
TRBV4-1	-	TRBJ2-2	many	CASSLRGTEGTGELFF	TGCGCCAGCAGCCTTAGGGGGACCGAGGGTACCGGGGAGCTGTTTTTT
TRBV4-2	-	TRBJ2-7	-	CASSQPGTPYEQYF	TGTGCCAGCAGCCAACCCGGGACTCCGTACGAGCAGTACTTC
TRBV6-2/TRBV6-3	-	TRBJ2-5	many	CASSYEDGQETQYF	TGTGCCAGCAGTTACGAGGACGGCCAAGAGACCCAGTACTTC
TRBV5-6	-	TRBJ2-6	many	CASRSTVLKANVLTF	TGTGCCAGCAGATCGACCGTACTCAAGGCCAACGTCCTGACTTTC
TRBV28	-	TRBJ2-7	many	CASSLVRGRSSSYEQYF	TGTGCCAGCAGTTTAGTTCGAGGCAGGAGTTCCTCCTACGAGCAGTACTTC
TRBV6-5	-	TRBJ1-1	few	CASSYSWRGDTEAFF	TGTGCCAGCAGTTACTCGTGGAGGGGGGACACTGAAGCTTTCTTT
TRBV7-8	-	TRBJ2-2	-	CASRQGPGTGELFF	TGTGCCAGCAGGCAGGGGCCAGGGACCGGGGAGCTGTTTTTT
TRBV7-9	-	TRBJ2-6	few	CASSMRHRDSGANVLTF	TGTGCCAGCAGCATGCGACACCGGGACTCTGGGGCCAACGTCCTGACTTTC
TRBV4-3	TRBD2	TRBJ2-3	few	CASSQGVPGGPGDTQYF	TGCGCCAGCAGCCAAGGCGTACCGGGGGGGCCAGGAGATACGCAGTATTTT
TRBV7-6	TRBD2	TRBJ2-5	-	CASSLGEFRGGRETQYF	TGTGCCAGCAGCTTAGGGGAGTTCCGGGGGGGCAGAGAGACCCAGTACTTC
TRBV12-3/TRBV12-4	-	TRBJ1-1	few	CASSFGQVEAFF	TGTGCCAGCAGCTTTGGGCAGGTTGAAGCTTTCTTT
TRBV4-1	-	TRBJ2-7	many	CASSPRDTSYEQYF	TGCGCCAGCAGCCCCCGGGACACCTCCTACGAGCAGTACTTC
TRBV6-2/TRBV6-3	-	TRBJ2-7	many	CASSYTGNEQYF	TGTGCCAGCAGTTACACGGGTAACGAGCAGTACTTC
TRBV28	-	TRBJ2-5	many	CASSLIETQYF	TGTGCCAGCAGTTTGATAGAGACCCAGTACTTC
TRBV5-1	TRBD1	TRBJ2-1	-	CASSFDLTGTGFNEQFF	TGCGCCAGCAGCTTCGATCTTACCGGGACAGGGTTTAATGAGCAGTTCTTC
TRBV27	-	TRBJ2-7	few	CASSPKDYSTTEQYF	TGTGCCAGCAGTCCCAAGGACTATAGCACGACCGAGCAGTACTTC
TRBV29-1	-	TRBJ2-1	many	CSVEVVAPNEQFF	TGCAGCGTTGAGGTTGTGGCTCCCAATGAGCAGTTCTTC
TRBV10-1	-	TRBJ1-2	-	CASSESMWGHPYGYTF	TGCGCCAGCAGTGAGTCGATGTGGGGCCATCCCTATGGCTACACCTTC
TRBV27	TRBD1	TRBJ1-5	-	CASSLSRQGNQPQHF	TGTGCCAGCAGTTTATCCCGACAGGGGAATCAGCCCCAGCATTTT
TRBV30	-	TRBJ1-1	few	CAWRVGTEAFF	TGTGCCTGGAGGGTCGGCACTGAAGCTTTCTTT
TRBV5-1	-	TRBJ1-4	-	CASSDTPNEKLFF	TGCGCCAGCAGCGATACCCCTAATGAAAAACTGTTTTTT
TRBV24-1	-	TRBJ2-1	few	CATSFGGYEQFF	TGTGCCACCAGTTTTGGGGGATATGAGCAGTTCTTC
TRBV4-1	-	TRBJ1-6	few	CASSQEAGNSPLHF	TGCGCCAGCAGCCAAGAGGCCGGAAATTCACCCCTCCACTTT
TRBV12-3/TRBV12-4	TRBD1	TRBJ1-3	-	CASSRTGRNTIYF	TGTGCCAGCAGTCGGACAGGGCGAAACACCATATATTTT
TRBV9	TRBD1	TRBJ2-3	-	CASSGTRDRGVTDTQYF	TGTGCCAGCAGCGGAACCCGGGACAGGGGGGTTACAGATACGCAGTATTTT
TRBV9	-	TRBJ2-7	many	CASSVGKSSYEQYF	TGTGCCAGCAGCGTAGGGAAAAGCTCCTACGAGCAGTACTTC
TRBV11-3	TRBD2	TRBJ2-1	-	CASSFPGLAEHNEQFF	TGTGCCAGCAGCTTCCCGGGACTAGCGGAACACAATGAGCAGTTCTTC